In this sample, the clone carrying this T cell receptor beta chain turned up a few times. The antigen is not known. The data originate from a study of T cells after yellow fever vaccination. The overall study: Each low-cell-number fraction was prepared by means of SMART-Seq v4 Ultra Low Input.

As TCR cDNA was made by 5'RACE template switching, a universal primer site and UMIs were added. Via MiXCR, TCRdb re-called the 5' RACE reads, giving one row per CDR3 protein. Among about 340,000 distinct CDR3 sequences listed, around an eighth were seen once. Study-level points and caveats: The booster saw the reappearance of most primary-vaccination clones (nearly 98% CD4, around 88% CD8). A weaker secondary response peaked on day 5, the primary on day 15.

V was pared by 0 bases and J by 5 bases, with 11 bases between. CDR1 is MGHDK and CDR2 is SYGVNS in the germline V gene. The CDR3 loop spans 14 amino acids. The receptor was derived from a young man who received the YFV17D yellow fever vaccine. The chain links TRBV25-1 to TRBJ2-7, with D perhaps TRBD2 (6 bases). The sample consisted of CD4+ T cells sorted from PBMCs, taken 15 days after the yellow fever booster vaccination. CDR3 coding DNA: TGTGCCAGCAGTGAATACGCCGGGGAGGACGAGCAGTACTTC. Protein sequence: CASSEYAGEDEQYF.